This T cell receptor beta chain was profiled in a study of blood T cell repertoires in COVID-19. The overall study: The United States, Italy and Spain were the sources of the acute and convalescent COVID-19 samples. PBMCs, B-cell-depleted T cells, or T cells were the source of the cDNA or gDNA that made up the material.

This table comes from immunoSEQ multiplex PCR, and its TCRdb copy is limited to in-frame clones, with some not included. Here the sample spans around 150,000 clones, approximately 81% being singletons. Germline V CDR1 and CDR2: KGHSH, LQKENI. V shed 5 bases and J 4 bases; nucleotides not matched to a gene: 7. The CDR3 loop spans 14 amino acids. The clonotype was recovered from a human donor with acute or convalescent COVID-19. The donor label of this sample is uncertain. The source material was peripheral blood. The chain has TRBV18 and TRBJ1-1; 7 bases fit TRBD1. This CDR3 reads CASSLQGTRTEAFF. The CDR3 DNA reads TGTGCCAGCTCATTACAGGGGACTCGCACTGAAGCTTTCTTT.